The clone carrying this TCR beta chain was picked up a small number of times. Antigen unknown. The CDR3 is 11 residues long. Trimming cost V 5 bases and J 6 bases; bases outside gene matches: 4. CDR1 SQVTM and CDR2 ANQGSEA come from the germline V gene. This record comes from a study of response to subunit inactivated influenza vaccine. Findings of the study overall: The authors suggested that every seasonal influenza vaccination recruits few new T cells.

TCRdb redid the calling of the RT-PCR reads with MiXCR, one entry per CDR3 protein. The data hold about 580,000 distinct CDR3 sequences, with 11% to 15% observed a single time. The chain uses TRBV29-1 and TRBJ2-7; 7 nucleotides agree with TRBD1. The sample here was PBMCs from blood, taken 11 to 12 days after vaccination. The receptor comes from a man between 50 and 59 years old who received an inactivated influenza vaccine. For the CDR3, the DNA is TGCAGCGTTCGGGGACAGCGCGAGCAGTACTTC. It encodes CSVRGQREQYF.